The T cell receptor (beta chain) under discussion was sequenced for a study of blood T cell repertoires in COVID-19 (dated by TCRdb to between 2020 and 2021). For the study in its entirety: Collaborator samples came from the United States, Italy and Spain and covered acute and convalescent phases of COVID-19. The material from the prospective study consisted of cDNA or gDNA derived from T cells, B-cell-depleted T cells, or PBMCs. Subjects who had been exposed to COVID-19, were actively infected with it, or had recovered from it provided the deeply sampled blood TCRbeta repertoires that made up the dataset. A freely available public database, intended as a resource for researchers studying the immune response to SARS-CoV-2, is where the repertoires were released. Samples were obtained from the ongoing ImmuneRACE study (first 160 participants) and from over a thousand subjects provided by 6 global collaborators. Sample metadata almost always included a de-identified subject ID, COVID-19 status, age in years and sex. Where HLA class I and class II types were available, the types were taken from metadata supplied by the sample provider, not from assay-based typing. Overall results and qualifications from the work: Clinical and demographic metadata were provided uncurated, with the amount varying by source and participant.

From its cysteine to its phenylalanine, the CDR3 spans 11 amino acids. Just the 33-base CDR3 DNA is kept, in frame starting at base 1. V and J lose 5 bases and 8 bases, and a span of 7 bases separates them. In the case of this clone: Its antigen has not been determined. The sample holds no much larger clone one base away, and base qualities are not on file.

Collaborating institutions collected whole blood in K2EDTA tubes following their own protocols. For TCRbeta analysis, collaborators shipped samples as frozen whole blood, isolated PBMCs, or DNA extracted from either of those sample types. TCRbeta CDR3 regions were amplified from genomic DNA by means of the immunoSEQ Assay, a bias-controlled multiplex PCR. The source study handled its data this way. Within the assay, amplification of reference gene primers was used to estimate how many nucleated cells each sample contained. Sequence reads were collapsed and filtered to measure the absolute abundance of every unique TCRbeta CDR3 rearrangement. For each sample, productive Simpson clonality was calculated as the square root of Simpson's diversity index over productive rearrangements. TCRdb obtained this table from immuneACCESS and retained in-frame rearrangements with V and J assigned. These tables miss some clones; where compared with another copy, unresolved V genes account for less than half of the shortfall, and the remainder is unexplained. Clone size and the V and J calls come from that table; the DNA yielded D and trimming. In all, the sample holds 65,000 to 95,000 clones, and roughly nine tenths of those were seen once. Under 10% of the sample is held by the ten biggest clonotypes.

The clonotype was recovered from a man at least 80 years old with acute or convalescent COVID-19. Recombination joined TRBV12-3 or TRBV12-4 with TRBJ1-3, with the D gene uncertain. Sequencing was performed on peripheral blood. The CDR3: CASSRTDTIYF. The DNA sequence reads TGTGCCAGCAGTCGGACTGACACCATATATTTT.